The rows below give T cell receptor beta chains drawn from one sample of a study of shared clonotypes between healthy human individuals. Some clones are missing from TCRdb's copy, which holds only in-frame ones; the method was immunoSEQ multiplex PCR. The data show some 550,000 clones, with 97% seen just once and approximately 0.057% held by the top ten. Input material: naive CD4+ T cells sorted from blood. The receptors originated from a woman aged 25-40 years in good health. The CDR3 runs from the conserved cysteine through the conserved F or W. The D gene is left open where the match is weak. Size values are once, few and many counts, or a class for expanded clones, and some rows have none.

CDR3aa: CASSFPLRNGGETQYF; CDR3nt: TGTGCCAGCAGTTTCCCGCTCCGGAACGGGGGCGAGACCCAGTACTTC; abundance: NA; j_gene: TRBJ2-5; v_gene: TRBV28; d_gene: NA
CDR3aa: CASGSTSFSYNEQFF; CDR3nt: TGTGCTAGTGGTTCGACTAGTTTTTCCTACAATGAGCAGTTCTTC; abundance: NA; j_gene: TRBJ2-1; v_gene: TRBV12-5; d_gene: NA
CDR3aa: CASSRSQTSENTGELFF; CDR3nt: TGTGCCAGCAGCCGCAGTCAGACTAGCGAGAACACCGGGGAGCTGTTTTTT; abundance: NA; j_gene: TRBJ2-2; v_gene: TRBV14; d_gene: TRBD2
CDR3aa: CASSGRDTEAFF; CDR3nt: TGTGCCAGCAGTGGACGTGATACTGAAGCTTTCTTT; abundance: NA; j_gene: TRBJ1-1; v_gene: TRBV27; d_gene: NA
CDR3aa: CASNNQLPPDTDTQYF; CDR3nt: TGTGCCAGCAACAACCAACTCCCTCCAGACACAGATACGCAGTATTTT; abundance: NA; j_gene: TRBJ2-3; v_gene: TRBV11-2; d_gene: NA
CDR3aa: CASRQTTQLTGQFF; CDR3nt: TGTGCCAGCAGACAGACTACACAGCTTACGGGGCAGTTCTTC; abundance: NA; j_gene: TRBJ2-1; v_gene: TRBV2; d_gene: NA
CDR3aa: CASSIQTNTEAFF; CDR3nt: TGTGCCAGTAGTATTCAGACAAACACTGAAGCTTTCTTT; abundance: NA; j_gene: TRBJ1-1; v_gene: TRBV19; d_gene: NA
CDR3aa: CASSGYRESTNEKLFF; CDR3nt: TGTGCCAGCAGTGGATACAGGGAATCAACTAATGAAAAACTGTTTTTT; abundance: NA; j_gene: TRBJ1-4; v_gene: TRBV2; d_gene: NA
CDR3aa: CASWGGGGGGQPQHF; CDR3nt: TGTGCCAGCTGGGGGGGAGGAGGGGGCGGTCAGCCCCAGCATTTT; abundance: NA; j_gene: TRBJ1-5; v_gene: TRBV28; d_gene: TRBD1
CDR3aa: CASRSRTSRSYEQYF; CDR3nt: TGTGCCAGCAGAAGTAGGACTAGCCGATCCTACGAGCAGTACTTC; abundance: NA; j_gene: TRBJ2-7; v_gene: TRBV27; d_gene: TRBD2
CDR3aa: CASSGSDPFRETQYF; CDR3nt: TGTGCCAGTAGTGGGTCGGATCCGTTCCGGGAGACCCAGTACTTC; abundance: NA; j_gene: TRBJ2-5; v_gene: TRBV19; d_gene: NA
CDR3aa: CASSWDSSGRAFGELFF; CDR3nt: TGCGCCAGCAGTTGGGACTCTAGCGGGAGGGCCTTCGGGGAGCTGTTTTTT; abundance: NA; j_gene: TRBJ2-2; v_gene: TRBV5-1; d_gene: TRBD2
CDR3aa: CASSKGQGANEKLFF; CDR3nt: TGTGCCAGCAGTAAGGGACAGGGGGCTAATGAAAAACTGTTTTTT; abundance: NA; j_gene: TRBJ1-4; v_gene: TRBV28; d_gene: TRBD1
CDR3aa: CASSTSRGETQYF; CDR3nt: TGTGCCAGTAGTACCTCTAGGGGCGAGACCCAGTACTTC; abundance: NA; j_gene: TRBJ2-5; v_gene: TRBV19; d_gene: NA
CDR3aa: CASSYLGQTYEQYF; CDR3nt: TGTGCCAGCAGTTACTTGGGACAGACCTACGAGCAGTACTTC; abundance: NA; j_gene: TRBJ2-7; v_gene: TRBV6-6; d_gene: TRBD1
CDR3aa: CASSWDREDTEAFF; CDR3nt: TGTGCCAGCAGCTGGGACAGAGAGGACACTGAAGCTTTCTTT; abundance: NA; j_gene: TRBJ1-1; v_gene: TRBV7-3; d_gene: TRBD1
CDR3aa: CASRSTGTSGIYEQYF; CDR3nt: TGCGCCAGCAGGTCCACCGGGACTAGCGGGATCTACGAGCAGTACTTC; abundance: NA; j_gene: TRBJ2-7; v_gene: TRBV5-1; d_gene: TRBD2
CDR3aa: CASSYAEPVYEQYF; CDR3nt: TGTGCCAGCAGTTACGCGGAACCAGTCTACGAGCAGTACTTC; abundance: NA; j_gene: TRBJ2-7; v_gene: TRBV6-6; d_gene: NA
CDR3aa: CASVGTGGAGQPQHF; CDR3nt: TGTGCCAGCGTCGGGACAGGGGGCGCGGGTCAGCCCCAGCATTTT; abundance: NA; j_gene: TRBJ1-5; v_gene: TRBV28; d_gene: TRBD1
CDR3aa: CASSASGVRETQYF; CDR3nt: TGTGCCAGCAGCGCTTCGGGAGTAAGAGAGACCCAGTACTTC; abundance: few; j_gene: TRBJ2-5; v_gene: TRBV5-4; d_gene: NA
CDR3aa: CASKRQGEGNQPQHF; CDR3nt: TGTGCCAGCAAGAGACAGGGCGAGGGCAATCAGCCCCAGCATTTT; abundance: NA; j_gene: TRBJ1-5; v_gene: TRBV6-4; d_gene: TRBD1
CDR3aa: CASNLVTHNQPQHF; CDR3nt: TGTGCCAGCAACCTAGTAACACATAATCAGCCCCAGCATTTT; abundance: NA; j_gene: TRBJ1-5; v_gene: TRBV2; d_gene: NA
CDR3aa: CASSASWGPYEQYF; CDR3nt: TGTGCCAGCAGCGCAAGTTGGGGGCCCTACGAGCAGTACTTC; abundance: once; j_gene: TRBJ2-7; v_gene: TRBV6-1; d_gene: NA
CDR3aa: CASSVLAGEDEQYF; CDR3nt: TGTGCCAGCTCAGTCCTAGCGGGAGAAGACGAGCAGTACTTC; abundance: NA; j_gene: TRBJ2-7; v_gene: TRBV18; d_gene: TRBD2
CDR3aa: CASTSDAGGRYEQFF; CDR3nt: TGTGCCAGCACTTCTGACGCGGGAGGGCGGTATGAGCAGTTCTTC; abundance: NA; j_gene: TRBJ2-1; v_gene: TRBV4-2; d_gene: TRBD2
CDR3aa: CASSLEQGRNTGELFF; CDR3nt: TGTGCCAGCAGCTTAGAACAGGGGAGGAACACCGGGGAGCTGTTTTTT; abundance: once; j_gene: TRBJ2-2; v_gene: TRBV7-6; d_gene: TRBD1